These 10 T cell receptor beta chains originate from one sample sequenced in a study of identical twins. From the 5' RACE reads, TCRdb called clonotypes with MiXCR, one entry per CDR3 protein. The sample carries around 500,000 distinct CDR3 sequences, approximately 15% recorded once. These data were also filed under a second study, of yellow fever vaccine responses in identical twins.

Sequenced input: CD4+ T cells sorted from blood. The receptor set was obtained from a woman in her late teens or twenties in good health.

This chain connects TRBV24-1 to TRBJ1-4, with D possibly TRBD1 on 5 matching bases. V lost 2 bases to trimming and J lost 2 bases, with 26 bases between them. CDR1 KGHDR and CDR2 SFDVKD come from the germline V gene. The CDR3 has 21 amino acids. The CDR3 region is CATSDWRQGWWANRTNEKLFF. In DNA, the CDR3 is TGTGCCACCAGTGATTGGAGACAAGGGTGGTGGGCTAACAGGACTAATGAAAAACTGTTTTTT.

This sequence joins TRBV10-3 and TRBJ1-3; a weak D match, TRBD1 (6 bases). Germline values: CDR1 ENHRY, CDR2 SYGVKD. V lost 10 bases and J lost 3, with 10 bases in between. The CDR3 consists of 12 residues. The CDR3 loop is CATRTDGNTIYF. CDR3 sequence (DNA): TGTGCCACCCGGACAGATGGAAACACCATATATTTT.

This clonotype was observed a few times. The V call is TRBV6-2 or TRBV6-3, the J call TRBJ2-7; D remains unclear. This CDR3 is 14 amino acids long. V was pared by 0 bases and J by 0 bases, with 6 bases between. CDR1 and CDR2 from the germline V gene are MNHEY and SVGEGT. The CDR3 loop is CASSYSVPSYEQYF. CDR3 bases: TGTGCCAGCAGTTACTCGGTACCCTCCTACGAGCAGTACTTC.

This clonotype was seen a handful of times. This chain joins TRBV11-2 and TRBJ2-4, with TRBD2 identical over 8 bases. V gave up 4 bases and J gave up 1 base; unmatched junction bases: 12. The CDR3 sequence is 18 residues long. Looked up from germline, CDR1 is SGHAT and CDR2 is FQNNGV. In DNA, the CDR3 is TGTGCCAGCAGCTCGGGAGTAGCGGGATTTCTTGCCAAAAACATTCAGTACTTC. Translating gives CASSSGVAGFLAKNIQYF.

The chain carries TRBV27 and TRBJ2-7; 16 bases align to TRBD2. CDR1 MNHEY and CDR2 SMNVEV come from the germline V gene (reference sequence). The CDR3 has 16 amino acids. After removal of 2 bases from V and 4 bases from J, the junction contained 2 bases not matched to a gene. The chain's CDR3 is CASSLLGLAGGYEQYF. The CDR3 DNA reads TGTGCCAGCAGTTTACTGGGACTAGCGGGAGGGTACGAGCAGTACTTC.

There are a few counts of this clonotype. V gene TRBV20-1 combines with J gene TRBJ1-5, with D unresolved. The CDR3 has 15 amino acids. The V end lost 0 bases, the J end lost 0 bases, and 9 bases lay between the germline ends. The germline V gene has CDR1 DFQATT and CDR2 SNEGSKA (reference sequence). The CDR3 sequence is CSARDIAASNQPQHF. The CDR3, as DNA: TGCAGTGCTAGAGATATCGCAGCTAGCAATCAGCCCCAGCATTTT.

This clonotype was seen more than once but under ten times. This sequence joins TRBV6-5 and TRBJ1-2, with D tentatively TRBD1 (6 bases). V lost 0 bases and J 7 bases, leaving 18 bases between the germline ends. Germline values: CDR1 MNHEY, CDR2 SVGAGI. The CDR3 runs 16 residues. Here the CDR3 DNA reads TGTGCCAGCAGTTACTCGTGGGAGACAGGTCTAATTGGCTACACCTTC. It yields the protein CASSYSWETGLIGYTF.

The table lists this clonotype with a few counts. V usage is TRBV9 and J usage is TRBJ2-1; no firm D call. CDR3 length equals 14 residues. From germline, CDR1 is SGDLS and CDR2 YYNGEE. Trimming took off 0 bases at V and 0 bases at J, with 4 bases between the two ends. The CDR3 is CASSVVDSYNEQFF. The CDR3 bases are TGTGCCAGCAGCGTAGTGGACTCCTACAATGAGCAGTTCTTC.

V and J are TRBV24-1 and TRBJ2-3; tentative D call: TRBD1 (6 bases). V was shortened by 1 base and J by 4 bases, with 14 bases between the two germline ends. The CDR3 sequence is 16 residues long. Looked up from germline, CDR1 is KGHDR and CDR2 is SFDVKD. CDR3 sequence (DNA): TGTGCCACCAGTGATTTTGCCACTCCAGGGGCAGATACGCAGTATTTT. Translated: CATSDFATPGADTQYF.

At least ten counts were recorded for this clonotype. The chain joins TRBV27 to TRBJ1-6; D may be TRBD1 (6 bases). The CDR3 totals 16 residues. Trimming left V 3 bases short and J 4 bases short, with 13 bases between. Per the germline V gene, CDR1 is MNHEY and CDR2 is SMNVEV (reference sequence). The CDR3 DNA reads TGTGCCAGCAGTTTTACCCAAACAGGGTATAATTCACCCCTCCACTTT. It specifies CASSFTQTGYNSPLHF.